These T cell receptor beta chains were read from a single sample in a study of human T cells and chemical hapten exposure. From the RACE reads, TCRdb called clonotypes with MiXCR, one entry per CDR3 protein. The sample shows about 190,000 distinct CDR3 sequences, more than 20% of them seen only once. The material was whole blood, obtained in connection with sensitization to the hapten diphenylcyclopropenone (DPC). The receptors were gathered from a woman in her 40s with alopecia areata. Some clones in this sample may be carry-over from other donors' samples. CDR3s include the opening cysteine and the closing phenylalanine or tryptophan. The D gene is left open where the match is weak. Where a row states a size, it is once, few, many or the class of an expanded clone; other rows omit it.

V	D	J	size	DNA	CDR3
TRBV7-2	TRBD1	TRBJ2-1	NA	TGTGCCAGCGGGGACAGCTCCTACAATGAGCAGTTCTTC	CASGDSSYNEQFF
TRBV20-1	TRBD2	TRBJ2-1	NA	TGCAGTGCTAGTCGGGGGGTCTCCTACAATGAGCAGTTCTTC	CSASRGVSYNEQFF
TRBV27	TRBD1	TRBJ2-7	NA	TGTGCCAGCAGTTTACAGGGGGCTCTTCCCTACGAGCAGTACTTC	CASSLQGALPYEQYF
TRBV11-2	NA	TRBJ2-3	NA	TGTGCCAGCAGCTTAGAAGGAGTAGCGGCTTTCACAGATACGCAGTATTTT	CASSLEGVAAFTDTQYF
TRBV5-1	TRBD1	TRBJ2-5	NA	TGCGCCAGCAGCCTTTTTGGGACAGACCAAGAGACCCAGTACTTC	CASSLFGTDQETQYF
TRBV20-1	TRBD2	TRBJ2-1	few	TGCAGTGCTAGGTCTCAGGCTAGCGGGAGTAGGCTGTTCTTC	CSARSQASGSRLFF
TRBV9	TRBD1	TRBJ1-1	NA	TGTGCCAGCAGCGTGAGCAGGGGGCCTCTGAACACTGAAGCTTTCTTT	CASSVSRGPLNTEAFF
TRBV12-3/TRBV12-4	TRBD2	TRBJ2-7	few	TGTGCCAGCAGTTTTCTAGCGGGAGGATACGAGCAGTACTTC	CASSFLAGGYEQYF
TRBV29-1	NA	TRBJ2-3	NA	TGCAGCGTTGAACAAGGGGCTACAGATACGCAGTATTTT	CSVEQGATDTQYF
TRBV12-3/TRBV12-4	NA	TRBJ2-7	NA	TGTGCCAGCAGTTTGCGTTTGGAGGAGCAGTACTTC	CASSLRLEEQYF
TRBV7-9	NA	TRBJ1-6	NA	TGTGCCAGCAGCTTATGGGGGGATTCACCCCTCCACTTT	CASSLWGDSPLHF
TRBV20-1	NA	TRBJ1-3	NA	TGCAGTGCTAGAGAGGTGGGAGAAGCTGGAAACACCATATATTTT	CSAREVGEAGNTIYF
TRBV18	NA	TRBJ1-1	many	TGTGCCAGCTCACCGGGTCAGCTGAACACTGAAGCTTTCTTT	CASSPGQLNTEAFF
TRBV18	NA	TRBJ2-1	NA	TGTGCCAGCTCACCCTCTCGCGTCTCCTCCTACAATGAGCAGTTCTTC	CASSPSRVSSYNEQFF
TRBV7-3	TRBD1	TRBJ2-1	few	TGTGCCAGCAGCCGAACAGGGGGCGAGCAGTTCTTC	CASSRTGGEQFF
TRBV12-3/TRBV12-4	NA	TRBJ1-1	NA	TGTGCCAGCAGGGACCAGGGATTCGGAACTGAAGCTTTCTTT	CASRDQGFGTEAFF
TRBV9	NA	TRBJ1-5	few	TGTGCCAGCAACACCGGGAGCAGAAATCAGCCCCAGCATTTT	CASNTGSRNQPQHF
TRBV9	NA	TRBJ2-1	NA	TGTGCCAGCAGCGTAGAAGTAGGGGCCCTGGGGGATGAGCAGTTCTTC	CASSVEVGALGDEQFF
TRBV7-2	NA	TRBJ2-7	NA	TGTGCCAGCAGCTGGGTCGGGAGTCCAGCCTACGAGCAGTACTTC	CASSWVGSPAYEQYF
TRBV20-1	NA	TRBJ2-7	NA	TGCAGTGCTAGGGCCGGGGAAGGCTACGAGCAGTACTTC	CSARAGEGYEQYF
TRBV18	NA	TRBJ2-7	NA	TGTGCCAGCTCACCCCGCGAGGGGGACGAGCAGTACTTC	CASSPREGDEQYF
TRBV10-3	NA	TRBJ2-7	few	TGTGCCATCAGTGAGGGAGGGAAGAGCGAGCAGTACTTC	CAISEGGKSEQYF
TRBV18	NA	TRBJ1-1	many	TGTGCCAGCTCACGCCTTCCCCCTGGACAGAATGAAGCTTTCTTT	CASSRLPPGQNEAFF
TRBV6-1	NA	TRBJ1-1	NA	TGTGCCAGCAGGTCGACAGGTTGGACTGAAGCTTTCTTT	CASRSTGWTEAFF
TRBV6-5	NA	TRBJ2-1	few	TGTGCCAGCAGTTACTCGAAGGGACCAATCTCCTACAATGAGCAGTTCTTC	CASSYSKGPISYNEQFF
TRBV29-1	TRBD2	TRBJ2-3	few	TGCAGCGTTACGGTGACTAGCGATAACACAGATACGCAGTATTTT	CSVTVTSDNTDTQYF
TRBV20-1	NA	TRBJ2-7	NA	TGCAGTGCTCCCCCCGGAACTACTCTTAACGAGCAGTACTTC	CSAPPGTTLNEQYF
TRBV29-1	TRBD2	TRBJ2-5	NA	TGCAGCGTTCGAGCGGGAACAATTCAAGAGACCCAGTACTTC	CSVRAGTIQETQYF
TRBV4-2	NA	TRBJ1-3	few	TGTGCCAGCAGCCAATCTTTCCAGGGAGGTGGAAACACCATATATTTT	CASSQSFQGGGNTIYF
TRBV13	NA	TRBJ2-5	NA	TGTGCCAGCGGGACCCAAGAGACCCAGTACTTC	CASGTQETQYF
TRBV4-2	NA	TRBJ2-4	NA	TGTGCCAGCAGCCAAGATGGCCTTTTCATTCAGTACTTC	CASSQDGLFIQYF
TRBV28	NA	TRBJ2-5	NA	TGTGCCAGCACTAGACAAGGTACCCAGTACTTC	CASTRQGTQYF
TRBV7-8	TRBD2	TRBJ2-5	NA	TGTGCCAGCAGCCCATTGACTAGCGGGAGGGAAGAGACCCAGTACTTC	CASSPLTSGREETQYF
TRBV20-1	TRBD2	TRBJ2-7	few	TGCAGTGCTAACCCCCCGACTAGCGGGAGCTACGAGCAGTACTTC	CSANPPTSGSYEQYF
TRBV20-1	NA	TRBJ1-5	NA	TGCAGTGCTAGGTCGTTCGGCGGCAGCAATCAGCCCCAGCATTTT	CSARSFGGSNQPQHF
TRBV5-1	NA	TRBJ2-5	NA	TGCGCCAGCAGGGAGGGGCAAGAGACCCAGTACTTC	CASREGQETQYF
TRBV20-1	NA	TRBJ1-2	few	TGCAGTGCTAGAGATCTGCAGGGGTATGGCTACACCTTC	CSARDLQGYGYTF
TRBV3-1	TRBD1	TRBJ2-5	few	TGTGCCAGCAGCCAAGATCCGGACAGGGGAGGCGAGACCCAGTACTTC	CASSQDPDRGGETQYF
TRBV29-1	TRBD1	TRBJ2-5	NA	TGCAGCGCCTTCGACAGGGTGGGGCAAGAGACCCAGTACTTC	CSAFDRVGQETQYF
TRBV29-1	NA	TRBJ1-1	many	TGCAGCGCAGGGAACACTGAAGCTTTCTTT	CSAGNTEAFF
TRBV6-6	NA	TRBJ2-3	few	TGTGCCAGCAGTGAGGGCGGCGGTTTGAGCACAGATACGCAGTATTTT	CASSEGGGLSTDTQYF
TRBV6-5	NA	TRBJ2-1	NA	TGTGCCAGCAGAATTAGAAGGGTTCACGGATTTGAGTTCTTC	CASRIRRVHGFEFF
TRBV5-1	TRBD2	TRBJ2-1	NA	TGCGCCAGCAGCTTACAGATTAGCGGGCCGAACAATGAGCAGTTCTTC	CASSLQISGPNNEQFF
TRBV7-9	NA	TRBJ1-5	NA	TGTGCCAGCAAACCGATACCGGGACAAAGCAATCAGCCCCAGCATTTT	CASKPIPGQSNQPQHF
TRBV12-3/TRBV12-4	TRBD2	TRBJ2-1	NA	TGTGCCAGCAGTTTTTCTCCTGCGGACGGGGGGGCTGAGCAGTTCTTC	CASSFSPADGGAEQFF
TRBV14	NA	TRBJ2-6	few	TGTGCCAGCAGCCAAGACGTCAACGTCCTGACTTTC	CASSQDVNVLTF
TRBV7-9	TRBD1	TRBJ1-4	NA	TGTGCCAGCCGAGACACAGGGGCGAATGAAAAACTGTTTTTT	CASRDTGANEKLFF
TRBV9	NA	TRBJ2-7	NA	TGTGCCAGCAGCGTAGGGACAGTACAGTACGAGCAGTACTTC	CASSVGTVQYEQYF
TRBV20-1	NA	TRBJ1-5	NA	TGCAGTGCTAGAGATCGAAGGAAAGGGGTTGGTCAGCCCCAGCATTTT	CSARDRRKGVGQPQHF
TRBV20-1	NA	TRBJ2-7	many	TGCAGTGCTACGAACGGACTGGCTACCTACGAGCAGTACTTC	CSATNGLATYEQYF
TRBV10-3	NA	TRBJ2-3	NA	TGTGCCATCAGTGAGTCGCAGGGCACGAGTTCCACAGATACGCAGTATTTT	CAISESQGTSSTDTQYF
TRBV6-1	NA	TRBJ2-7	once	TGTGCCAGCAGGCGGGCGGCGGGCCCCTCCTACGAGCAGTACTTC	CASRRAAGPSYEQYF
TRBV9	NA	TRBJ2-7	NA	TGTGCCAGCAGCGTAAGTCTGGAGGCCTACGAGCAGTACTTC	CASSVSLEAYEQYF
TRBV7-2	NA	TRBJ2-3	NA	TGTGCCAGCAGCTTGATGGACAGGGGGCGGGCTAGCGGGAGTAGCACAGATACGCAGTATTTT	CASSLMDRGRASGSSTDTQYF
TRBV7-2	TRBD2	TRBJ2-1	few	TGTGCCAGCAGCTCCTCTAACCCGATTTTACTAGCGGGAGGGGAGCAGTTCTTC	CASSSSNPILLAGGEQFF
TRBV28	NA	TRBJ2-7	few	TGTGCCAGCAGTTCTAGGGGGGAGGGCCTTTGGGAGCAGTACTTC	CASSSRGEGLWEQYF
TRBV15	NA	TRBJ2-1	few	TGTGCCACCAGCAGAGATTTGGCTAGCCCGACGGGGGAGCAGTTCTTC	CATSRDLASPTGEQFF
TRBV11-2	NA	TRBJ2-2	NA	TGTGCCAGCAGCTCCCACATGGTCGGGGAGCTGTTTTTT	CASSSHMVGELFF